This is a list of T cell receptor beta chains from one sample in a study of blood T cell repertoires in COVID-19. Only in-frame clones appear in the TCRdb table, and some are missing; sequencing was by immunoSEQ multiplex PCR. Of some 130,000 clones listed, 80% are singletons. The specimen sequenced was peripheral blood. These receptors all stem from a man in his sixties or seventies with acute or convalescent COVID-19. Both conserved end residues are part of each CDR3. Fields, in order: D gene, V gene, J gene, clone size, CDR3 DNA, CDR3 protein. D genes are given only for firm matches. The size entry is marked missing in some rows and otherwise reads once, few, many or a size class.

>.|TRBV4-1|TRBJ1-4|.
TGCGCCAGCAGCCAAGGTCGGGGGGGCGATGAAAAACTGTTTTTT
CASSQGRGGDEKLFF
>TRBD1|TRBV6-6|TRBJ2-1|.
TGTGCCAGCAGTGCAGGGGGCCGCTACAATGAGCAGTTCTTC
CASSAGGRYNEQFF
>TRBD2|TRBV4-1|TRBJ2-3|few
TGCGCCAGCAGCCAAGATTGGTCTAGCGGGGGAACTAGCACAGATACGCAGTATTTT
CASSQDWSSGGTSTDTQYF
>TRBD1|TRBV5-4|TRBJ1-2|once
TGTGCCAGCAGCGACGGACCGGGACAGGATTATGGCTACACCTTC
CASSDGPGQDYGYTF
>TRBD1|TRBV4-2|TRBJ2-7|once
TGTGCCAGCAGCCAAGGACAGGGGGACTACGAGCAGTACTTC
CASSQGQGDYEQYF
>TRBD2|TRBV7-8|TRBJ2-7|many
TGTGCCAGCAGCTCTAGCGGGGGGGCCTCTTTTTACGAGCAGTACTTC
CASSSSGGASFYEQYF
>TRBD1|TRBV7-2|TRBJ1-4|.
TGTGCCAGCAGCAGACAGGGGATCGGTGAAAAACTGTTTTTT
CASSRQGIGEKLFF
>.|TRBV13|TRBJ2-3|.
TGTGCCAGCAGCTTAACAGTTGCAGATACGCAGTATTTT
CASSLTVADTQYF
>.|TRBV10-2|TRBJ1-1|.
TGCGCCAGCGACGGGGGCGGGGGCACTGAAGCTTTCTTT
CASDGGGGTEAFF
>.|TRBV12-3/TRBV12-4|TRBJ1-4|.
TGTGCCAGCAGTTATTTTGTACAGGGAAGACTGTTTTTT
CASSYFVQGRLFF
>.|TRBV2|TRBJ2-7|.
TGTGCCAGTCGAACTGCCGGGAGCATCTCCTACGAGCAGTACTTC
CASRTAGSISYEQYF
>.|TRBV29-1|TRBJ1-1|few
TGCAGCGTGCGGGCCATTAACACTGAAGCTTTCTTT
CSVRAINTEAFF
>TRBD1|TRBV7-9|TRBJ1-2|.
TGTGCCAGCAGCTCGGGACAGGGGGCGTCGCGATACTATGGCTACACCTTC
CASSSGQGASRYYGYTF
>TRBD2|TRBV25-1|TRBJ2-3|once
TGTGCCAGCAGTGAAAGACTAGCGGGGGTGACAGATACGCAGTATTTT
CASSERLAGVTDTQYF
>TRBD2|TRBV5-4|TRBJ2-7|.
TGTGCCAGCAGCTTCGGGACTAAACACTACGAGCAGTACTTC
CASSFGTKHYEQYF
>TRBD2|TRBV7-8|TRBJ2-1|many
TGTGCCAGCAGCTATCTTAGCGGGGTTGTCTACAATGAGCAGTTCTTC
CASSYLSGVVYNEQFF
>.|TRBV5-1|TRBJ2-5|.
TGCGCCAGCAGCCTGAGGGAAGAGACCCAGTACTTC
CASSLREETQYF